Sequencing of this T cell receptor (beta chain) was carried out in a study of T cells after yellow fever vaccination. CDR1 is SGHTA, CDR2 FQGNSA, per germline. The V and J ends lost 3 bases and 2 bases respectively, with 10 bases between them. CDR3 size: 14 residues. TCRdb re-called the 5' RACE reads through MiXCR, storing one row per CDR3 protein. The sample has over 45,000 distinct CDR3 sequences, around 6.5% seen once. The sequenced sample was CD8+ T cells sorted from PBMCs, obtained on the day of the first yellow fever vaccination. The sequence came from a young man who received the YFV17D yellow fever vaccine. The V call is TRBV7-2, the J call TRBJ1-2; D may be TRBD1 (5 bases). The CDR3 sequence is CASSFLSGNYGYTF. The CDR3 nucleotides read TGTGCCAGCAGCTTTTTGTCAGGGAACTATGGCTACACCTTC.